This is a list of T cell receptor beta chains from one sample in a study of blood T cells in healthy people across ages. TCRdb re-called the 5' RACE reads with MiXCR, one entry per CDR3 protein. The repertoire holds around 1.5 million distinct CDR3 sequences, with around 59% as singletons. Sequencing input: blood. The receptors originated from a man aged 18 to 35 in good health. CDR3s include the opening cysteine and the closing phenylalanine or tryptophan. Fields, in order: D gene, J gene, clone size, V gene, CDR3 DNA, CDR3 protein. The D gene is left open where the match is weak. Part of the rows lack a size; the others show once, few, many or a class for expanded clones.

D gene: TRBD2
J gene: TRBJ2-5
clone size: -
V gene: TRBV12-3/TRBV12-4
CDR3 DNA: TGTGCCAGCAGTCCAGGACTAGCGGCCCGCCAAGAGGCCCAGTACTTC
CDR3 protein: CASSPGLAARQEAQYF

D gene: TRBD1
J gene: TRBJ1-2
clone size: -
V gene: TRBV5-6
CDR3 DNA: TGTGCCAGCAGCTTGGTAGCAGGGGGCGGATATGGCTACACCTTC
CDR3 protein: CASSLVAGGGYGYTF

D gene: TRBD2
J gene: TRBJ2-1
clone size: -
V gene: TRBV6-2/TRBV6-3
CDR3 DNA: TGTGCCAGCAGTCCTCTGAGCGGGGGGATAAACAATGAGCAGTTCTTC
CDR3 protein: CASSPLSGGINNEQFF

D gene: TRBD2
J gene: TRBJ2-1
clone size: -
V gene: TRBV20-1
CDR3 DNA: TGCAGTGCTAGAGTTAGCGGGTTCTACAATGAGCAGTTCTTC
CDR3 protein: CSARVSGFYNEQFF

D gene: -
J gene: TRBJ2-5
clone size: -
V gene: TRBV5-1
CDR3 DNA: TGCGCCAGCAGCTTGCGACTGATGGAGACCCAGTACTTC
CDR3 protein: CASSLRLMETQYF

D gene: -
J gene: TRBJ1-1
clone size: -
V gene: TRBV6-2/TRBV6-3
CDR3 DNA: TGTGCCAGCAGTTACGATGGGCCAGCTATGAACACTGAAGCTTTCTTT
CDR3 protein: CASSYDGPAMNTEAFF

D gene: TRBD2
J gene: TRBJ2-7
clone size: -
V gene: TRBV12-3/TRBV12-4
CDR3 DNA: TGTGCCAGCAGGTCCGGGACTAGGGACGAGCAGTACTTC
CDR3 protein: CASRSGTRDEQYF

D gene: -
J gene: TRBJ1-2
clone size: -
V gene: TRBV7-2
CDR3 DNA: TGTGCCAGCCGCGCCGGGGGGCCCTTGACCCAAGATGGCTACACCTTC
CDR3 protein: CASRAGGPLTQDGYTF

D gene: -
J gene: TRBJ2-3
clone size: -
V gene: TRBV4-2
CDR3 DNA: TGTGCCAGCAGCCAGACAGGGAGGGTAACAGATACGCAGTATTTT
CDR3 protein: CASSQTGRVTDTQYF

D gene: TRBD1
J gene: TRBJ1-1
clone size: -
V gene: TRBV5-1
CDR3 DNA: TGCGCCAGCAGCCTAGGGACAGGTCGAACTGAAGCTTTCTTT
CDR3 protein: CASSLGTGRTEAFF

D gene: -
J gene: TRBJ1-6
clone size: -
V gene: TRBV4-1
CDR3 DNA: TGCGCCAGCAGCCGAGTGCCCAGATATTCACCCCTCCACTTT
CDR3 protein: CASSRVPRYSPLHF

D gene: -
J gene: TRBJ2-6
clone size: -
V gene: TRBV28
CDR3 DNA: TGTGCCAGCAGGCGAACAGGATCTGGGGCCAACGTCCTGACTTTC
CDR3 protein: CASRRTGSGANVLTF

D gene: -
J gene: TRBJ1-1
clone size: few
V gene: TRBV7-2
CDR3 DNA: TGTGCCAGCAGCTTATCCGGTAACGGGTTCACTGAAGCTTTCTTT
CDR3 protein: CASSLSGNGFTEAFF

D gene: -
J gene: TRBJ1-1
clone size: -
V gene: TRBV5-1
CDR3 DNA: TGCGCCAGCAGCGTGGATGAGGAGGGCACTGAAGCTTTCTTT
CDR3 protein: CASSVDEEGTEAFF

D gene: -
J gene: TRBJ1-2
clone size: few
V gene: TRBV5-6
CDR3 DNA: TGTGCCAGCAGCTTGGAGGAGATAAACTATGGCTACACCTTC
CDR3 protein: CASSLEEINYGYTF

D gene: TRBD2
J gene: TRBJ2-3
clone size: -
V gene: TRBV20-1
CDR3 DNA: TGCAGTGCTAGAGAAGGGGCTAGCGGGAGGGCAGATACGCAGTATTTT
CDR3 protein: CSAREGASGRADTQYF

D gene: -
J gene: TRBJ1-4
clone size: -
V gene: TRBV3-1
CDR3 DNA: TGTGCCAGCAGCCAAGGGATTGAAGAAAAGCTGTTTTTT
CDR3 protein: CASSQGIEEKLFF

D gene: -
J gene: TRBJ2-6
clone size: -
V gene: TRBV12-3/TRBV12-4
CDR3 DNA: TGTGCCAGCAGCCCCACAGTTACAGGGGCCAACGTCCTGACTTTC
CDR3 protein: CASSPTVTGANVLTF

D gene: -
J gene: TRBJ2-7
clone size: -
V gene: TRBV5-1
CDR3 DNA: TGCGCCAGCAGCTTGTTCCCGGAGGACGAGCAGTACTTC
CDR3 protein: CASSLFPEDEQYF

D gene: -
J gene: TRBJ1-2
clone size: -
V gene: TRBV3-1
CDR3 DNA: TGTGCCAGCAGCCAAGGTCAACTGGCCTCCTATGGCTACACCTTC
CDR3 protein: CASSQGQLASYGYTF

D gene: -
J gene: TRBJ2-1
clone size: -
V gene: TRBV29-1
CDR3 DNA: TGCAGCGTTAGGGGGGGGCTGAAGGCCTCCTACAATGAGCAGTTCTTC
CDR3 protein: CSVRGGLKASYNEQFF

D gene: -
J gene: TRBJ2-3
clone size: once
V gene: TRBV7-2
CDR3 DNA: TGTGCCAGCAGCGTCCGGGCTAGGGCAGGATCAGATACGCAGTATTTT
CDR3 protein: CASSVRARAGSDTQYF

D gene: -
J gene: TRBJ2-7
clone size: -
V gene: TRBV28
CDR3 DNA: TGTGCCAGCACTCACAGGGATTACGAGCAGTACTTC
CDR3 protein: CASTHRDYEQYF

D gene: -
J gene: TRBJ2-6
clone size: -
V gene: TRBV7-6
CDR3 DNA: TGTGCCAGCAGCTTAGAGGTACCCTCTGGGGCCAACGTCCTGACTTTC
CDR3 protein: CASSLEVPSGANVLTF

D gene: -
J gene: TRBJ2-7
clone size: -
V gene: TRBV27
CDR3 DNA: TGTGCCAGCAGTCCCCAGGCAGGGGACGACTACGAGCAGTACTTC
CDR3 protein: CASSPQAGDDYEQYF

D gene: TRBD2
J gene: TRBJ2-1
clone size: few
V gene: TRBV7-9
CDR3 DNA: TGTGCCAGCAGCTTATTTCCGGGGACTAGCGGGAATTACAATGAGCAGTTCTTC
CDR3 protein: CASSLFPGTSGNYNEQFF

D gene: -
J gene: TRBJ2-5
clone size: few
V gene: TRBV6-5
CDR3 DNA: TGTGCCAGCCAATCCCAGGGGTGGGAGCAGTACTTC
CDR3 protein: CASQSQGWEQYF

D gene: TRBD1
J gene: TRBJ2-7
clone size: -
V gene: TRBV20-1
CDR3 DNA: TGCAGTGCGGGGACAGCCGGCTACGAGCAGTACTTC
CDR3 protein: CSAGTAGYEQYF

D gene: -
J gene: TRBJ2-2
clone size: -
V gene: TRBV6-5
CDR3 DNA: TGTGCCAGCAGCAGAGGCGGAGTAGAAGGGGTCGGGGAGCTGTTTTTT
CDR3 protein: CASSRGGVEGVGELFF

D gene: TRBD1
J gene: TRBJ1-1
clone size: -
V gene: TRBV5-1
CDR3 DNA: TGCGCCAGCAGCTTGAACGTGGGACAGGGGAACACTGAAGCTTTCTTT
CDR3 protein: CASSLNVGQGNTEAFF

D gene: TRBD1
J gene: TRBJ2-7
clone size: few
V gene: TRBV4-3
CDR3 DNA: TGCGCCAGCAGCCAAGTGTCAGGGGGCTACGAGCAGTACTTC
CDR3 protein: CASSQVSGGYEQYF

D gene: TRBD1
J gene: TRBJ2-1
clone size: -
V gene: TRBV9
CDR3 DNA: TGTGCCAGCAGCGTAGGGACAGGGGAAAGGAATGAGCAGTTCTTC
CDR3 protein: CASSVGTGERNEQFF

D gene: TRBD1
J gene: TRBJ1-4
clone size: -
V gene: TRBV6-5
CDR3 DNA: TGTGCCAGCAGTCCGCAGGGGGCCATTGCTAATGAAAAACTGTTTTTT
CDR3 protein: CASSPQGAIANEKLFF

D gene: TRBD1
J gene: TRBJ2-7
clone size: once
V gene: TRBV7-8
CDR3 DNA: TGTGCCAGCAGCTCCCTTTGGGGGACAGGTTCCTACGAGCAGTACTTC
CDR3 protein: CASSSLWGTGSYEQYF

D gene: -
J gene: TRBJ2-5
clone size: -
V gene: TRBV12-3/TRBV12-4
CDR3 DNA: TGTGCCAGCAGCGCTACGGGACTTCAAGAGACCCAGTACTTC
CDR3 protein: CASSATGLQETQYF

D gene: -
J gene: TRBJ1-4
clone size: few
V gene: TRBV4-1
CDR3 DNA: TGCGCCAGCAGCCCCCCTCGAGCTGAAAAACTGTTTTTT
CDR3 protein: CASSPPRAEKLFF

D gene: TRBD1
J gene: TRBJ2-7
clone size: -
V gene: TRBV29-1
CDR3 DNA: TGCAGCGTTGCCGGGACAGAATACGAGCAGTACTTC
CDR3 protein: CSVAGTEYEQYF

D gene: -
J gene: TRBJ2-1
clone size: -
V gene: TRBV20-1
CDR3 DNA: TGCAGTGCTGGCGACCGTAGCCCTAGCTCCTACAATGAGCAGTTCTTC
CDR3 protein: CSAGDRSPSSYNEQFF

D gene: TRBD2
J gene: TRBJ2-3
clone size: -
V gene: TRBV7-9
CDR3 DNA: TGTGCCAGCTCCCCCGGGACTAGCGGGGTCCCGAGCACAGATACGCAGTATTTT
CDR3 protein: CASSPGTSGVPSTDTQYF

D gene: TRBD2
J gene: TRBJ2-3
clone size: -
V gene: TRBV14
CDR3 DNA: TGTGCCAGCAGCCGGCCTCGTGCTAGCGGGGGCACAGATACGCAGTATTTT
CDR3 protein: CASSRPRASGGTDTQYF

D gene: TRBD1
J gene: TRBJ1-2
clone size: few
V gene: TRBV6-5
CDR3 DNA: TGTGCCAGCAGGGGGGACAGGGTCCATGGCTACACCTTC
CDR3 protein: CASRGDRVHGYTF

D gene: -
J gene: TRBJ1-6
clone size: -
V gene: TRBV2
CDR3 DNA: TGTGCCAGCAGACTCGAGGGCTGGTCAGGGGAAAATTCACCCCTCCACTTT
CDR3 protein: CASRLEGWSGENSPLHF

D gene: -
J gene: TRBJ2-5
clone size: -
V gene: TRBV10-3
CDR3 DNA: TGTGCCAACCATTGCTGGACAGAAACAGCCGGGTTGCAAGAGACCCAGTACTTC
CDR3 protein: CANHCWTETAGLQETQYF

D gene: -
J gene: TRBJ2-3
clone size: -
V gene: TRBV12-3/TRBV12-4
CDR3 DNA: TGTGCCAGCAGTTTAAATGCTAGAACAGATACGCAGTATTTT
CDR3 protein: CASSLNARTDTQYF

D gene: -
J gene: TRBJ2-6
clone size: -
V gene: TRBV27
CDR3 DNA: TGTGCCAGCAGTTTCGGACAACCATCCTCTGGGGTCAACGTCCTGACTTTC
CDR3 protein: CASSFGQPSSGVNVLTF

D gene: -
J gene: TRBJ2-1
clone size: few
V gene: TRBV7-9
CDR3 DNA: TGTGCCAGCAGACCTGAATTAGCCTATGAGCAGTTCTTC
CDR3 protein: CASRPELAYEQFF

D gene: TRBD1
J gene: TRBJ1-4
clone size: -
V gene: TRBV11-1
CDR3 DNA: TGTGCCAGCCGGGGACAGGGCATCGTGGGAGAAAAACTGTTTTTT
CDR3 protein: CASRGQGIVGEKLFF

D gene: -
J gene: TRBJ1-4
clone size: -
V gene: TRBV5-1
CDR3 DNA: TGCGCCAGCAGCTTGGGGGCGGAGGATGAAAAACTGTTTTTT
CDR3 protein: CASSLGAEDEKLFF

D gene: TRBD1
J gene: TRBJ1-1
clone size: -
V gene: TRBV4-1
CDR3 DNA: TGCGCCAGCAGAGTGACAGGGGGCCGGAACACTGAAGCTTTCTTT
CDR3 protein: CASRVTGGRNTEAFF

D gene: -
J gene: TRBJ2-2
clone size: -
V gene: TRBV18
CDR3 DNA: TGTGCCAGCTCATTGGAGTACACCGGGGAGCTGTTTTTT
CDR3 protein: CASSLEYTGELFF

D gene: TRBD1
J gene: TRBJ1-4
clone size: -
V gene: TRBV7-9
CDR3 DNA: TGTGCCAGCAGCCCGAGACAGGGTCCAACTAATGAAAAACTGTTTTTT
CDR3 protein: CASSPRQGPTNEKLFF

D gene: TRBD2
J gene: TRBJ2-7
clone size: few
V gene: TRBV12-3/TRBV12-4
CDR3 DNA: TGTGCCAGCAGTTCGCCGCCGACTAGCGGATACGAGCAGTACTTC
CDR3 protein: CASSSPPTSGYEQYF

D gene: -
J gene: TRBJ2-7
clone size: -
V gene: TRBV20-1
CDR3 DNA: TGCAGTGCTCGGGCTGGAGTCGAGCAGTACTTC
CDR3 protein: CSARAGVEQYF

D gene: TRBD1
J gene: TRBJ2-1
clone size: once
V gene: TRBV10-3
CDR3 DNA: TGTGCCATCAGTGGTGGACAGGGCCCCTACAATGAGCAGTTCTTC
CDR3 protein: CAISGGQGPYNEQFF

D gene: -
J gene: TRBJ2-3
clone size: once
V gene: TRBV28
CDR3 DNA: TGTGCCAGCAGTTTATACGGGGCAGGGGATACGCAGTATTTT
CDR3 protein: CASSLYGAGDTQYF

D gene: -
J gene: TRBJ2-7
clone size: few
V gene: TRBV20-1
CDR3 DNA: TGCAGTGCTCGGGACACCTTCTACGAGCAGTACTTC
CDR3 protein: CSARDTFYEQYF

D gene: -
J gene: TRBJ2-7
clone size: once
V gene: TRBV5-6
CDR3 DNA: TGTGCCAGCAGCCTACGGGACTCTTCCTGGGAGCAGTACTTC
CDR3 protein: CASSLRDSSWEQYF

D gene: -
J gene: TRBJ2-7
clone size: -
V gene: TRBV3-1
CDR3 DNA: TGTGCCAGCAGCCAAGACGGCAGGCACTACGAGCAGTACTTC
CDR3 protein: CASSQDGRHYEQYF

D gene: -
J gene: TRBJ1-2
clone size: few
V gene: TRBV4-3
CDR3 DNA: TGCGCCAGCAGCCAAGCCTTCCGGGCCCAGTCCACCTATGGCTACACCTTC
CDR3 protein: CASSQAFRAQSTYGYTF